This T cell receptor beta chain was obtained from a study of human T cells and chemical hapten exposure. This clonotype showed up just a few times. Its antigen is not identified. Library construction involved attaching unique molecular identifiers to individual cDNA molecules, which allowed quantitative, reproducible TCR counting. TCRdb re-called the RACE reads through MiXCR, storing one row per CDR3 protein. Of about 260,000 distinct CDR3 sequences in the sample, more than 6.5% were seen once. Study observations and caveats: In the PT1 data, expanded TCR counts showed a positive correlation with patch test score.

Time point specified: pre-sensitization, week 0. The treatment: therapeutic diphenylcyclopropenone sensitization with weekly scalp DPC. The drawing of blood occurred before each patch test was applied. This CDR3 is built from 14 residues. The germline V and J ends were trimmed by 7 bases and 5 bases, with 19 bases remaining between them. The germline gives CDR1 SQVTM, CDR2 ANQGSEA. The clonotype comes from a middle-aged woman with alopecia areata. Some clones in this sample may be carry-over from other donors' samples. The source material was whole blood, sampled in connection with sensitization to the hapten diphenylcyclopropenone (DPC). V and J are TRBV29-1 and TRBJ2-3; tentatively, D is TRBD1 (5 bases). The CDR3 reads CSAKPDTKGDTQYF. Written as DNA, the CDR3 is TGCAGCGCCAAACCGGACACAAAAGGAGATACGCAGTATTTT.